Listed below are T cell receptor beta chains from one sample, sequenced in a study of blood T cell repertoires in COVID-19. TCRdb's copy holds only in-frame clones and misses some; the assay was immunoSEQ multiplex PCR. The sample carries about 270,000 clones, 86% recorded once. The sequenced sample consisted of peripheral blood. The receptors derive from a middle-aged man with active or convalescent COVID-19. Both conserved end residues are part of each CDR3. D genes are given only for firm matches. The listing skips clone size in some rows; elsewhere it reads once, few, many or a size class.

V gene,clone size,J gene,D gene,CDR3 protein,CDR3 DNA
TRBV3-1/TRBV3-2,-,TRBJ1-4,-,CASSPYGSDEKLFF,TGTGCCAGCAGCCCTTACGGGTCGGATGAAAAACTGTTTTTT
TRBV6-5,-,TRBJ1-6,TRBD1,CASSHRGSDSPLHF,TGTGCCAGCAGCCACAGGGGATCGGATTCACCCCTCCACTTT
TRBV30,-,TRBJ2-7,-,CAWSVRVREQYF,TGTGCCTGGAGTGTACGGGTTAGGGAGCAGTACTTC
TRBV11-1,-,TRBJ2-4,-,CASSLAPLPGGQTPNIQYF,TGTGCCAGCAGCTTAGCCCCCCTCCCGGGGGGCCAGACCCCCAACATTCAGTACTTC
TRBV6-5,-,TRBJ1-1,-,CASRADPGRATEAFF,TGTGCCAGCAGGGCGGACCCCGGGCGGGCCACTGAAGCTTTCTTT
TRBV28,-,TRBJ1-2,TRBD1,CASSLPDRGLGGYTF,TGTGCCAGCAGTTTACCTGACAGGGGGCTCGGGGGCTACACCTTC
TRBV30,-,TRBJ1-1,-,CAWSFMNTEAFF,TGTGCCTGGAGTTTCATGAACACTGAAGCTTTCTTT
TRBV6-5,-,TRBJ2-5,TRBD2,CASSRAGIQETQYF,TGTGCCAGCAGTAGAGCGGGGATACAAGAGACCCAGTACTTC
TRBV7-9,-,TRBJ2-5,-,CASSLVGSRETQYF,TGTGCCAGCAGCTTAGTCGGGAGCAGGGAGACCCAGTACTTC
TRBV30,-,TRBJ1-2,TRBD1,CAWSAGQDHGYTF,TGTGCCTGGAGTGCGGGACAGGATCATGGCTACACCTTC
TRBV3-1/TRBV3-2,-,TRBJ1-1,TRBD1,CASSQADRDWTGGFTEAFF,TGTGCCAGCAGCCAAGCAGATCGAGATTGGACAGGGGGATTCACTGAAGCTTTCTTT
TRBV2,-,TRBJ2-7,TRBD1,CASSGSQGAYEQYF,TGTGCCAGCAGTGGATCACAGGGGGCGTACGAGCAGTACTTC
TRBV10-3,-,TRBJ1-5,-,CAISDRDSNQPQHF,TGTGCCATCAGTGACCGGGATAGCAATCAGCCCCAGCATTTT
TRBV4-2,-,TRBJ2-7,-,CASSQLYEQYF,TGTGCCAGCAGCCAATTATACGAGCAGTACTTC
TRBV7-3,-,TRBJ1-1,TRBD1,CASSPFGTATEAFF,TGTGCCAGCAGCCCTTTCGGGACAGCCACTGAAGCTTTCTTT
TRBV27,-,TRBJ1-4,-,CASREAGSNEKLFF,TGTGCCAGCAGAGAAGCAGGGTCTAATGAAAAACTGTTTTTT
TRBV9,-,TRBJ1-2,-,CASSVAGGGYTF,TGTGCCAGCAGCGTAGCTGGGGGCGGCTACACCTTC
TRBV27,-,TRBJ1-4,-,CASSLFPAQGHISTNEKLFF,TGTGCCAGCAGTTTATTTCCGGCACAGGGCCACATATCAACTAATGAAAAACTGTTTTTT
TRBV6-5,-,TRBJ2-3,TRBD1,CASRTGDTDTQYF,TGTGCCAGCAGGACAGGGGATACAGATACGCAGTATTTT
TRBV11-1,-,TRBJ1-6,TRBD1,CASSAGQGTSPLHF,TGTGCCAGCAGCGCCGGACAGGGGACTTCACCCCTCCACTTT
TRBV28,-,TRBJ1-3,TRBD1,CASRQGARGNTIYF,TGTGCCAGCAGGCAGGGGGCGCGCGGAAACACCATATATTTT
TRBV6-2/TRBV6-3,-,TRBJ2-7,TRBD2,CASSSGLAGGSIHEQYF,TGTGCCAGCAGTTCGGGGCTAGCGGGAGGGTCAATCCACGAGCAGTACTTC
TRBV4-2,-,TRBJ2-7,TRBD2,CASSQGEGYPYGEQYF,TGTGCCAGCAGCCAAGGGGAGGGGTACCCCTACGGCGAGCAGTACTTC
TRBV25-1,-,TRBJ2-7,-,CASSEEGQSYEQYF,TGTGCCAGCAGTGAGGAGGGACAGTCCTACGAGCAGTACTTC
TRBV15,-,TRBJ1-5,-,CATSRDQRYSNQPQHF,TGTGCCACCAGCAGAGATCAGCGGTATAGCAATCAGCCCCAGCATTTT
TRBV18,-,TRBJ2-7,TRBD2,CASLYPGGEQYF,TGTGCCAGCCTATACCCGGGGGGCGAGCAGTACTTC
TRBV5-1,-,TRBJ2-5,-,CASSLFDWRDGTQYF,TGCGCCAGCAGCTTGTTCGACTGGCGGGACGGGACCCAGTACTTC
TRBV29-1,once,TRBJ2-3,TRBD2,CSVDGVWTSGGPSTDTQYF,TGCAGCGTTGATGGGGTTTGGACTAGCGGGGGGCCTAGCACAGATACGCAGTATTTT
TRBV6-6,-,TRBJ1-4,TRBD1,CATRDRGDEKLFF,TGTGCCACCCGGGACAGGGGTGACGAAAAACTGTTTTTT
TRBV5-3,-,TRBJ2-1,TRBD2,CARSSTSGLAYNEQFF,TGTGCCAGAAGCTCGACTAGCGGACTGGCCTACAATGAGCAGTTCTTC
TRBV19,-,TRBJ1-1,-,CASSIDRDGTEAFF,TGTGCCAGTAGTATAGATCGGGATGGAACTGAAGCTTTCTTT
TRBV28,-,TRBJ1-4,TRBD1,CASSLGQGSEKLFF,TGTGCCAGCAGTTTGGGACAGGGTAGTGAAAAACTGTTTTTT
TRBV11-2,-,TRBJ2-1,-,CASSLPGTEQFF,TGTGCCAGCAGCTTACCCGGGACAGAGCAGTTCTTC
TRBV9,-,TRBJ1-3,-,CASSVEWGAGNTIYF,TGTGCCAGCAGCGTAGAGTGGGGAGCTGGAAACACCATATATTTT
TRBV7-3,-,TRBJ2-2,TRBD2,CASSSGRRGANTGELFF,TGTGCCAGCAGCTCCGGACGGCGGGGGGCGAACACCGGGGAGCTGTTTTTT
TRBV3-1/TRBV3-2,-,TRBJ2-7,TRBD2,CASSQDGEGEQYF,TGTGCCAGCAGCCAAGACGGGGAGGGCGAGCAGTACTTC
TRBV12-3/TRBV12-4,once,TRBJ1-1,-,CAIRVGGTEAFF,TGTGCCATCCGGGTCGGGGGCACTGAAGCTTTCTTT
TRBV28,-,TRBJ1-1,-,CASSFRPGTEAFF,TGTGCCAGCAGTTTTCGGCCGGGCACTGAAGCTTTCTTT
TRBV19,-,TRBJ1-1,-,CASSTQEAQVEAFF,TGTGCCAGTAGTACTCAGGAGGCCCAAGTTGAAGCTTTCTTT
TRBV30,-,TRBJ1-1,-,CAWSSQVEAFF,TGTGCCTGGAGTAGCCAGGTTGAAGCTTTCTTT
TRBV19,-,TRBJ1-5,-,CASSTGHHSNQPQHF,TGTGCCAGTAGTACGGGACATCATAGCAATCAGCCCCAGCATTTT
TRBV2,-,TRBJ1-2,-,CASGSQAYGYTF,TGTGCCAGCGGTTCACAGGCCTATGGCTACACCTTC
TRBV11-3,-,TRBJ2-1,-,CASSLGGLQQFF,TGTGCCAGCAGCTTAGGGGGCCTTCAGCAGTTCTTC
TRBV6-5,-,TRBJ1-2,-,CASSYTGNYGYTF,TGTGCCAGCAGTTACACGGGGAACTATGGCTACACCTTC
TRBV2,-,TRBJ2-3,TRBD1,CASSPWTGVGTDTQYF,TGTGCCAGCAGCCCTTGGACAGGGGTTGGCACAGATACGCAGTATTTT
TRBV18,-,TRBJ2-6,TRBD2,CASSPRGVSGANVLTF,TGTGCCAGCTCCCCGCGGGGGGTATCTGGGGCCAACGTCCTGACTTTC
TRBV12-2,-,TRBJ1-4,-,CASRLAQGGIGTGQTTNEKLFF,TGTGCAAGTCGCTTAGCGCAAGGAGGTATCGGGACAGGGCAGACAACTAATGAAAAACTGTTTTTT
TRBV4-1,-,TRBJ1-5,-,CASSGEGGQPQHF,TGCGCCAGCAGCGGGGAGGGCGGTCAGCCCCAGCATTTT
TRBV6-5,-,TRBJ2-1,TRBD1,CASSPGTGAYNEQFF,TGTGCCAGCAGCCCCGGGACAGGGGCGTACAATGAGCAGTTCTTC
TRBV28,few,TRBJ1-5,-,CASSSPVVQPQHF,TGTGCCAGCAGTTCCCCAGTCGTGCAGCCCCAGCATTTT
TRBV25-1,-,TRBJ1-3,-,CASSEYFDITSSGNTIYF,TGTGCCAGCAGTGAATATTTCGACATTACGAGCTCTGGAAACACCATATATTTT
TRBV5-1,-,TRBJ2-2,-,CASSLTLVANTGELFF,TGCGCCAGCAGCCTAACACTAGTCGCGAACACCGGGGAGCTGTTTTTT
TRBV28,-,TRBJ1-5,-,CASRQPGVEQPQHF,TGTGCCAGCAGACAACCAGGGGTGGAACAGCCCCAGCATTTT
TRBV24-1,-,TRBJ2-1,-,CATSHWTDEQFF,TGTGCCACCAGTCATTGGACTGACGAGCAGTTCTTC
TRBV18,-,TRBJ1-5,-,CASSPLINQPQHF,TGTGCCAGCTCACCACTTATAAATCAGCCCCAGCATTTT
TRBV7-7,-,TRBJ2-7,TRBD1,CASSPHRGYEQYF,TGTGCTAGCAGCCCACACAGGGGCTACGAGCAGTACTTC
TRBV9,-,TRBJ2-1,TRBD2,CASSKREGVYNEQFF,TGTGCCAGCAGCAAGCGGGAGGGGGTCTACAATGAGCAGTTCTTC
TRBV11-2,-,TRBJ2-1,TRBD2,CASSYRGVRYNEQFF,TGTGCCAGCAGCTACCGGGGGGTTCGATACAATGAGCAGTTCTTC
TRBV19,-,TRBJ1-1,-,CASSIAAGGFEAFF,TGTGCCAGTAGTATAGCCGCGGGGGGCTTTGAAGCTTTCTTT